The clone carrying this T cell receptor (beta chain) was found once. Here immunoSEQ multiplex PCR was the method, and the copy in TCRdb shows in-frame clones only, minus some. The sample yields about 120,000 clones, 70% to 90% seen once. This record belongs to a study of cytomegalovirus exposure and HLA in healthy donors. Looked up from germline, CDR1 is SGHVS and CDR2 is FNYEAQ. The V end lost 4 bases, the J end lost 1 base, and 7 bases lay between the germline ends. This CDR3 has 13 amino acids. The sequencing input was PBMCs. V and J are TRBV7-6 and TRBJ1-1; D gene unclear. The TCR comes from a man aged 18 to 29 in good health and CMV-seropositive. For the CDR3, the DNA is TGTGCCAGCAGCTATCAGGAGAACACTGAAGCTTTCTTT. Translation: CASSYQENTEAFF.